These 17 T cell receptor beta chains share one sample of origin, sequenced in a study of CD8+CD57+ T cells in acquired aplastic anemia. The use of genomic DNA as template underpinned the TCR beta VDJ and CDR3 profiling. TCRdb analysed the reads with MiXCR anew, one entry per CDR3 protein. The data hold 150,000 to 200,000 distinct CDR3 sequences, with over 60% observed a single time. Sequencing input: sorted CD4+, CD8+, or CD8+CD57+ T cells (not recorded which) from PBMCs. These receptors came from a human donor with severe aplastic anemia or a healthy control (not recorded which).

This chain uses TRBV7-9 with TRBJ1-2; D is unresolved. CDR3 size: 13 residues. Trimming took off 3 bases at V and 6 bases at J, with 11 bases between the two ends. Per germline, CDR1 SEHNR and CDR2 FQNEAQ (reference sequence). CDR3 amino acids: CASSFPGGNGYTF. CDR3 DNA sequence: TGTGCCAGCAGCTTCCCAGGAGGGAATGGCTACACCTTC.

This clonotype was picked up many times. This rearrangement joins TRBV27 to TRBJ2-3; possibly TRBD2 for D (7 bases). CDR1 and CDR2 (germline): MNHEY, SMNVEV (reference sequence). CDR3 length equals 14 residues. The V end lost 5 bases, the J end lost 4 bases, and 13 bases lay between the germline ends. CDR3 nucleotide sequence: TGTGCCAGCAGTGCACAGGGAGGGCCAGATACGCAGTATTTT. Its protein is CASSAQGGPDTQYF.

This clonotype was seen ten or more times. This chain links TRBV30 with TRBJ2-7; a weak D match, TRBD1 (5 bases). The V end was cut by 7 bases, the J end by 6 bases, with 16 bases between. Germline CDR1 is GTSNPN and CDR2 is SVGIG (reference sequence). The CDR3 runs to 12 residues. The CDR3 region is CASRDGLGEQYF. The CDR3, as DNA: TGTGCCTCCAGGGATGGTCTCGGCGAGCAGTACTTC. Full variable domain (rest looked up from reference TRBV30 and TRBJ2-7): SQTIHQWPATLVQPVGSPLSLECTVEGTSNPNLYWYRQAAGRGLQLLFYSVGIGQISSEVPQNLSASRPQDRQFILSSKKLLLSDSGFYLCASRDGLGEQYFGPGTRLTVT.

The chain links TRBV25-1 to TRBJ2-5, with 13 bases lining up with TRBD2. J was trimmed by 1 base and V by 5 bases; bases with no gene match: 7. This CDR3 comprises 17 residues. Germline CDR1 MGHDK, CDR2 SYGVNS. The CDR3 loop is CASSPRLAGGTQETQYF. The CDR3 coding sequence is TGTGCCAGCAGTCCTCGACTAGCGGGGGGCACCCAAGAGACCCAGTACTTC. The full variable domain, in which reference TRBV25-1 and TRBJ2-5 provide the parts outside the CDR3, is EADIYQTPRYLVIGTGKKITLECSQTMGHDKMYWYQQDPGMELHLIHYSYGVNSTEKGDLSSESTVSRIRTEHFPLTLESARPSHTSQYLCASSPRLAGGTQETQYFGPGTRLLVL.

The chain is built from TRBV12-3 or TRBV12-4 and TRBJ1-1; possible D gene TRBD1, 5 bases. The CDR3 sequence is 13 residues long. V lost 3 bases and J 6 bases, leaving 11 bases between the germline ends. Here the CDR3 DNA reads TGTGCCAGCAGTTTCCCGGGGGGAGCTGAAGCTTTCTTT. This gives the protein CASSFPGGAEAFF.

The V and J genes are TRBV10-3 and TRBJ2-7; 13 bases are a match to TRBD2. The CDR3 spans 16 residues. Germline CDR1 and CDR2: ENHRY and SYGVKD. Trimming removed 3 bases from V and 3 bases from J; junction bases left unmatched: 5. CDR3 residues: CAISDRGLAGIYEQYF. The CDR3 DNA follows: TGTGCCATCAGTGACCGGGGACTAGCGGGAATCTACGAGCAGTACTTC.

Details on this clonotype: No conserved phenylalanine or tryptophan ends this CDR3, so it is likely a read error. The chain couples TRBV5-4 to TRBJ2-1, with TRBD1 matching over 9 bases. CDR3 size: 16 residues. The V and J ends lost 4 bases and 6 bases, in that order; junction bases with no gene match: 11. In germline, CDR1 is SGHNT, CDR2 YYREEE (reference sequence). The CDR3: CASSALGQGRTNEQFY. DNA for the CDR3: TGTGCCAGCAGCGCACTGGGACAGGGACGTACCAATGAGCAGTTCTAC.

This chain links TRBV10-3 with TRBJ1-2; D uncertain. Trimming took off 4 bases at V and 3 bases at J, with 9 bases between the two ends. Germline values: CDR1 ENHRY, CDR2 SYGVKD. The CDR3 is 13 amino acids. The CDR3 nucleotides are TGTGCCATCAGTGCTGCCGCGGACTATGGCTACACCTTC. The encoded protein is CAISAAADYGYTF.

This clonotype was detected only a few times. The chain joins TRBV2 to TRBJ1-6; TRBD1 matches 7 bases. V shed 6 bases and J 4 bases; nucleotides not matched to a gene: 0. Germline CDR1 reads SNHLY; CDR2 reads FYNNEI. The CDR3 is 13 amino acids. The chain's CDR3 is CASRGQYNSPLHF. As DNA, the CDR3 is TGTGCCAGCAGGGGACAGTATAATTCACCCCTCCACTTT.

The genes are TRBV7-3 and TRBJ2-3, with a tentative D call TRBD2 (6 bases). The germline V and J ends were trimmed by 5 bases and 5 bases, with 20 bases remaining between them. The germline CDR1 and CDR2 sequences are SGHTA and FQGTGA. This CDR3 comprises 16 residues. CDR3 region: CASSTTGGPGGDTQYF. The DNA for the CDR3 is TGTGCCAGCAGCACCACAGGAGGGCCTGGGGGAGATACGCAGTATTTT.

This clonotype was seen a single time. J is TRBJ2-1 and V is TRBV5-5; D ambiguous. CDR1 is SGHKS and CDR2 is YYEKEE in the germline V gene (reference sequence). The CDR3 is made up of 14 amino acids. With 0 bases removed from V and 5 bases from J, the gap between germline ends came to 9 bases. The CDR3 DNA is TGTGCCAGCAGCTTGGGTGGTTGGGACAATGAGCAGTTCTTC. Protein sequence: CASSLGGWDNEQFF.

The chain uses TRBV9 and TRBJ2-5, with unresolved D. Germline-derived CDR1 and CDR2 are SGDLS and YYNGEE. The V gene lost 4 bases and the J gene lost 2 bases, with 9 bases spanning the gap. The CDR3 sequence is 13 residues long. CDR3 nucleotide sequence: TGTGCCAGCAGCATAGATCCACAAGAGACCCAGTACTTC. Its protein is CASSIDPQETQYF.

The V gene is TRBV7-2, the J gene TRBJ2-1; TRBD2 might be the D (6 bases). CDR3 length: 15 residues. V was trimmed by 7 bases and J by 9 bases, leaving 22 bases between them. Germline assignment: CDR1 SGHTA and CDR2 FQGNSA. The CDR3 sequence is CASIPMGGAEGEQFF. CDR3 DNA sequence: TGTGCCAGCATCCCGATGGGGGGAGCGGAGGGTGAGCAGTTCTTC.

The chain combines TRBV12-3 or TRBV12-4 with TRBJ2-3, with 8 bases lining up with TRBD1. CDR3 length: 13 amino acids. Losses at the gene ends were 6 bases for V and 1 base for J; bases not matched to a gene: 0. The CDR3 DNA is TGTGCCAGCAGGGGACAGGGCACAGATACGCAGTATTTT. This sequence encodes CASRGQGTDTQYF.

This clonotype was seen a few times. The J gene is TRBJ1-5, the V gene TRBV6-2 or TRBV6-3; perhaps TRBD1 as D (6 bases). V lost 5 bases to trimming and J lost 4 bases, with 12 bases between them. This CDR3 region has 14 residues. Germline values: CDR1 MNHEY, CDR2 SVGEGT. CDR3 residues: CASSAGEENQPQHF. DNA for the CDR3: TGTGCCAGCAGTGCAGGGGAGGAGAATCAGCCCCAGCATTTT.

This sequence joins TRBV5-1 and TRBJ1-1; no reliable D call. The CDR3 has 14 amino acids. CDR1 SGHRS and CDR2 YFSETQ come from the germline V gene. The V end was cut by 0 bases, the J end by 3 bases, with 9 bases between. CDR3 DNA sequence: TGCGCCAGCAGCTTGGCCGGGTATGACACTGAAGCTTTCTTT. This codes for CASSLAGYDTEAFF.

In this sample, this clonotype turned up many times. The V gene is TRBV7-3, the J gene TRBJ2-3; 9 nucleotides align to TRBD2. CDR1 SGHTA and CDR2 FQGTGA come from the germline V gene. The trim removed 1 base at V and 5 bases at J, leaving 7 bases unmatched. The CDR3 loop spans 16 amino acids. The DNA of the CDR3 is TGTGCCAGCAGCTTAAAGGGGCGGGGGGGCCGAGATACGCAGTATTTT. This sequence encodes CASSLKGRGGRDTQYF.